This T cell receptor (beta chain) was identified during a study of graft-versus-host responses after intestinal transplantation. Across the study: Every recipient underwent anti-thymocyte globulin induction, then tacrolimus and steroids for three to four years.

Trimming removed 6 bases from V and 3 bases from J, with 21 bases in between. The CDR3 is 17 amino acids. Responders (approximately 200,000, CFSE-labeled) were co-plated with approximately 200,000 irradiated, violet-dye-labeled stimulators. Upon completion of the reaction, proliferating CFSE-low responders, both CD3+CD4+ and CD3+CD8+, were sorted. Generated by immunoSEQ multiplex PCR, the TCRdb table keeps only in-frame clones and is missing some. Of 6,800 or so clones in the sample, roughly 31% were seen once. By sample fraction, this clone is large. The specimen was alloreactive CD8+ T cells from a mixed lymphocyte reaction culture, collected before transplantation. Subset of the sample: CFSE-low proliferating T cells sorted from roughly 6-day pre-transplant mixed lymphocyte reaction (GvH or HvG direction). The rearrangement links TRBV23-1 to TRBJ1-5; D possibly corresponds to TRBD1 (5 bases). TRBV23-1 is an ORF, and what it does is uncertain. The sequence was obtained from a human patient who was an organ donor for intestinal transplantation. The CDR3 sequence is CASRTPWARVVNQPQHF. CDR3 nucleotides: TGCGCCAGCAGGACCCCCTGGGCCAGGGTGGTCAATCAGCCCCAGCATTTT.